This TCR beta chain was captured by sequencing in a study of cytomegalovirus exposure and HLA in healthy donors. This clone was seen more than once but under ten times. Its antigen is currently unknown. Findings of the study overall: A later analysis reportedly found that, within productive TCRs, an Asian-associated ancestry cluster had fewer N-insertions than the mean observed across the approximately 700 donors. Previously analyzed data showed that most TCR beta V segments were productive at a frequency of about 87% or about 30%. Among CMV-associated TCR beta chains, most appeared HLA-restricted in a later analysis.

Primers for the PCR totalled 60 Vbeta and 13 Jbeta. Produced via immunoSEQ multiplex PCR; TCRdb's table is partial and in-frame only. The sample lists about 170,000 clones; approximately 78% were seen once. CDR3 length: 11 amino acids. Deletions cut 7 bases from V and 7 bases from J, with 10 bases between. Per the germline V gene, CDR1 is MNHEY and CDR2 is SVGAGI. V and J are TRBV6-5 and TRBJ1-1; D perhaps matches TRBD1 (6 bases). Material for sequencing was PBMCs. The TCR sequence derives from a male donor in good health and CMV-seronegative. CDR3: CASKTGFEAFF. CDR3 DNA sequence: TGTGCCAGCAAGACAGGATTTGAAGCTTTCTTT.